This T cell receptor (beta chain) derives from a study of T cell changes during pregnancy in multiple sclerosis. Trimming pared 0 bases from V and 4 bases from J, leaving 15 bases between. Germline CDR1 and CDR2: LNHNV and YYDKDF (reference sequence). This CDR3 is 17 amino acids long. The repertoire was sequenced with immunoSEQ multiplex PCR; TCRdb's copy has only in-frame clones and lacks some. This table has about 58,000 clones, 93% appearing once. This sequence originates from a female donor with multiple sclerosis, enrolled in a pregnancy study. This specimen was CD8+ T cells from peripheral blood mononuclear cells, taken in the second trimester of pregnancy. The chain carries TRBV15 and TRBJ2-2; perhaps TRBD1 as D (6 bases). In DNA, the CDR3 is TGTGCCACCAGCAGAGAAACAGGGTTGGGTGGCACCGGGGAGCTGTTTTTT. Its protein is CATSRETGLGGTGELFF.